Shown below are 25 T cell receptor beta chains from a single sample sequenced in a study of blood T cell repertoires in COVID-19. Assay: immunoSEQ multiplex PCR; the TCRdb copy retains only in-frame clones and omits some. The top ten clones hold roughly 7% of a sample with fewer than 350,000 clones, about 93% of them seen once. Sequencing input: peripheral blood. These receptors were obtained from a woman younger than 45 with COVID-19, enrolled during active disease.

The V gene is TRBV24-1, the J gene TRBJ2-3, with a possible D match to TRBD2 (6 bases). The CDR3 totals 14 residues. V lost 5 bases, J lost 5 bases, and 13 bases lay in between. Germline values: CDR1 KGHDR, CDR2 SFDVKD. The CDR3 bases are TGTGCCACCAGTGCGTCGGGAGAGCAAGATACGCAGTATTTT. Translation gives CATSASGEQDTQYF.

This clone was seen only a few times. The chain links TRBV12-3 or TRBV12-4 to TRBJ1-5, with a weak D call TRBD1 (5 bases). Trimming cost V 4 bases and J 7 bases, with 11 bases left between them. The CDR3 is made up of 13 amino acids. The CDR3 loop is CASSSTTGQPQHF. The CDR3, as DNA: TGTGCCAGCAGTTCGACAACAGGACAGCCCCAGCATTTT.

V and J are TRBV11-1 and TRBJ2-5; D perhaps matches TRBD1 (6 bases). This CDR3 is built from 15 residues. V was clipped by 2 bases and J by 3 bases, with 13 bases between them. CDR1 SGHAT and CDR2 FQDESV come from the germline V gene (reference sequence). DNA for the CDR3: TGTGCCAGCAGCTTAATGGGGGCCGAAAAAGAGACCCAGTACTTC. Amino acid sequence: CASSLMGAEKETQYF.

V gene TRBV9 combines with J gene TRBJ1-1; D is perhaps TRBD1 (5 bases). Trimming took 0 bases from V and 4 from J, leaving 13 bases between them. This CDR3 comprises 15 residues. The germline gives CDR1 SGDLS, CDR2 YYNGEE. The CDR3 DNA is TGTGCCAGCAGCGTAGGGTCGACGGGGGGCACTGAAGCTTTCTTT. Protein product: CASSVGSTGGTEAFF.

This clone was counted a single time. The rearrangement joins TRBV3-1 (or the pseudogene TRBV3-2) to TRBJ1-2; 9 bases fit TRBD1. J was trimmed by 5 bases and V by 4 bases; bases with no gene match: 5. The length of the CDR3 is 14 residues. The germline V gene encodes CDR1 LGHDT and CDR2 YNNKEL (reference sequence). The CDR3, as DNA: TGTGCCAGCAGCCTGGGACAGGGTCCGTATGGCTACACCTTC. Residues: CASSLGQGPYGYTF.

In its sample, this clone was seen a few times. This chain connects TRBV19 to TRBJ2-7; D is uncertain. CDR1 LNHDA and CDR2 SQIVND come from the germline V gene (reference sequence). CDR3 size: 15 residues. V was pared by 5 bases and J by 3 bases, with 17 bases between. The CDR3: CASSFRLAANYEQYF. CDR3 DNA: TGTGCCAGTAGTTTCCGACTTGCCGCTAACTACGAGCAGTACTTC.

This chain's CDR3 is CASSPSTSGRTYNEQFF. CDR3 coding DNA: TGTGCCAGTAGTCCGTCGACTAGCGGGAGGACGTACAATGAGCAGTTCTTC. The chain carries TRBV19 and TRBJ2-1; 13 bases are a match to TRBD2. The V gene's germline CDR1 is LNHDA and CDR2 SQIVND (reference sequence). Trimming took 5 bases from V and 4 from J; bases not matched to a gene: 8. This CDR3 has 17 amino acids.

The chain combines TRBV19 with TRBJ2-5; 12 positions agree with TRBD2. Germline V gives CDR1 LNHDA, CDR2 SQIVND (reference sequence). J gave up 3 bases and V 5 bases, and 10 bases lay outside the gene matches. This CDR3 has 17 amino acids. The CDR3 sequence is CASSVRLAGVREETQYF. The CDR3 DNA is TGTGCCAGTAGTGTTCGACTAGCGGGAGTCAGGGAAGAGACCCAGTACTTC.

This chain links TRBV30 with TRBJ1-6; the match to TRBD1 covers 7 bases. V dropped 0 bases and J dropped 10; count of bases not matched to a gene: 3. The CDR3 extends over 13 amino acids. Germline lookup yields CDR1 GTSNPN and CDR2 SVGIG (reference sequence). The CDR3 bases are TGTGCCTGGAGTGTACAGGGGCGGTCACCCCTCCACTTT. Amino acid sequence: CAWSVQGRSPLHF.

The rearrangement joins TRBV24-1 to TRBJ1-2, with D possibly being TRBD1 (5 bases). The CDR3 loop spans 14 amino acids. Germline CDR1 and CDR2: KGHDR and SFDVKD. The V and J ends lost 2 bases and 1 base respectively, with 7 bases between them. CDR3 nucleotide sequence: TGTGCCACCAGTGATTCAGGGAATAACTATGGCTACACCTTC. It translates to CATSDSGNNYGYTF.

This rearrangement joins TRBV5-1 to TRBJ1-1, with D tentatively TRBD1 (5 bases). Trimming took off 4 bases at V and 1 base at J, with 14 bases between the two ends. This CDR3 is built from 15 residues. Germline assignment: CDR1 SGHRS and CDR2 YFSETQ. As DNA, the CDR3 is TGCGCCAGCAGCCGCGCCGGACACCAGAACACTGAAGCTTTCTTT. This codes for CASSRAGHQNTEAFF.

Note on this clone: Other DNA sequences of this sample code for an identical CDR3. The chain combines TRBV6-5 with TRBJ2-7; D possibly corresponds to TRBD1 (6 bases). Germline lookup yields CDR1 MNHEY and CDR2 SVGAGI. This CDR3 is built from 14 residues. Trimming pared 0 bases from V and 1 base from J, leaving 7 bases between. The CDR3 region has the DNA TGTGCCAGCAGTTACTCGGGGACATCCTACGAGCAGTACTTC. Translating gives CASSYSGTSYEQYF.

The chain has TRBV7-3 and TRBJ2-1; 9 positions agree with TRBD1. V was clipped by 3 bases and J by 4 bases; unmatched bases: 1. This CDR3 has 14 amino acids. Germline assignment: CDR1 SGHTA and CDR2 FQGTGA. The CDR3 DNA follows: TGTGCCAGCAGCTTCGGACAGGGGTACAATGAGCAGTTCTTC. Encoded protein: CASSFGQGYNEQFF.

This chain's CDR3 is CASSLVEGTSGYTF. The CDR3 DNA reads as TGCGCCAGCAGCCTGGTTGAGGGTACCAGTGGCTACACCTTC. The V and J genes are TRBV5-1 and TRBJ1-2; unclear D gene. The CDR3 sequence is 14 residues long. V was cut by 4 bases and J by 7 bases, with 17 bases left in between. Germline CDR1 is SGHRS and CDR2 is YFSETQ.

The V gene is TRBV14, the J gene TRBJ1-1; D gene unclear. Trimming took 1 base from V and 8 from J, leaving 11 bases between them. Germline V gives CDR1 SGHDN, CDR2 FVKESK. The CDR3 spans 13 residues. The CDR3 is CASSQGGPGEAFF. The CDR3 DNA follows: TGTGCCAGCAGCCAAGGCGGCCCGGGGGAAGCTTTCTTT.

The V gene is TRBV4-1, the J gene TRBJ1-1; D might be TRBD1 (6 bases). Germline assignment: CDR1 MGHRA and CDR2 YSYEKL. The CDR3 runs to 15 residues. Trimming took off 3 bases at V and 2 bases at J, with 13 bases between the two ends. The chain's CDR3 is CASSHGQIFNTEAFF. The CDR3 DNA is TGCGCCAGCAGCCATGGACAGATTTTTAACACTGAAGCTTTCTTT.

The table lists this clone with a count of one. The rearrangement uses TRBV5-4 and TRBJ1-2, with 7 bases fitting TRBD1. V lost 4 bases, J lost 5 bases, and 14 bases stayed unmatched. The CDR3 spans 16 residues. Germline V gives CDR1 SGHNT, CDR2 YYREEE (reference sequence). The CDR3 bases are TGTGCCAGCAGCGCTCACACCGGGACAGCCGATTATGGCTACACCTTC. This codes for CASSAHTGTADYGYTF.

This chain joins TRBV30 and TRBJ2-3; 9 nucleotides line up with TRBD2. The CDR3 length is 15 residues. V shed 3 bases, J shed 4 bases, and the junction held 8 bases outside the gene matches. The germline CDR1 and CDR2 sequences are GTSNPN and SVGIG (reference sequence). The CDR3, as DNA: TGTGCCTGGAGCAAACTAGCGGGCAACGCAGATACGCAGTATTTT. Its protein product is CAWSKLAGNADTQYF.

The V call is TRBV18, the J call TRBJ2-5; no definite D call. V gave up 4 bases and J gave up 5 bases, with 11 bases separating them. Germline-derived CDR1 and CDR2 are KGHSH and LQKENI. This CDR3 comprises 13 residues. CDR3 loop: CASSHSAGETQYF. The CDR3 nucleotides are TGTGCCAGCTCACACTCGGCCGGGGAGACCCAGTACTTC.

The rearrangement links TRBV9 to TRBJ2-7; 8 bases map to TRBD1. J lost 3 bases, V lost 0 bases, and 2 bases had no gene match. The CDR3 consists of 14 residues. Germline-derived CDR1 and CDR2 are SGDLS and YYNGEE. CDR3 region: CASSVATGGYEQYF. The CDR3 DNA reads TGTGCCAGCAGCGTAGCTACAGGGGGCTACGAGCAGTACTTC.

V usage is TRBV6-5 and J usage is TRBJ2-2; no reliable D call. V lost 7 bases and J 6 bases, leaving 6 bases between the germline ends. The CDR3 sequence is 11 residues long. Germline loops: CDR1 MNHEY, CDR2 SVGAGI. Here the CDR3 DNA reads TGTGCCAGCACTTGGCCCGGGGAGCTGTTTTTT. This gives the protein CASTWPGELFF.

The chain combines TRBV5-1 with TRBJ1-5, with TRBD1 identical over 8 bases. The CDR3 runs 15 residues. The V and J ends lost 1 base and 5 bases, in that order; junction bases with no gene match: 5. In germline, CDR1 is SGHRS, CDR2 YFSETQ. CDR3 DNA sequence: TGCGCCAGCAGCTTGATGACAGGGGAGGATCAGCCCCAGCATTTT. Encoded protein: CASSLMTGEDQPQHF.

In this sample, this clone turned up many times. Within the sample, other DNA sequences also encode this same CDR3. V is TRBV11-2 and J is TRBJ2-7; D remains ambiguous. V was shortened by 6 bases and J by 1 base, with 4 bases between the two germline ends. This CDR3 region has 11 residues. The germline V gene has CDR1 SGHAT and CDR2 FQNNGV. The CDR3 protein is CASSRSYEQYF. The CDR3 nucleotides are TGTGCCAGCAGTCGTTCCTACGAGCAGTACTTC.

This chain links TRBV6-5 with TRBJ2-5; 7 nucleotides match TRBD1. Germline loops: CDR1 MNHEY, CDR2 SVGAGI. The CDR3 contains 14 residues. Losses at the gene ends were 2 bases for V and 5 bases for J; bases not matched to a gene: 5. CDR3 nucleotides: TGTGCCAGCAGTTACGAGGGGGCTTGGGAGACCCAGTACTTC. This sequence encodes CASSYEGAWETQYF.

The chain uses TRBV6-5 and TRBJ2-3; no clear D. The germline gives CDR1 MNHEY, CDR2 SVGAGI. Trimming took off 6 bases at V and 3 bases at J, with 4 bases between the two ends. This CDR3 is built from 11 residues. The CDR3 DNA is TGTGCCAGCAGGAGGACAGATACGCAGTATTTT. It codes for CASRRTDTQYF.